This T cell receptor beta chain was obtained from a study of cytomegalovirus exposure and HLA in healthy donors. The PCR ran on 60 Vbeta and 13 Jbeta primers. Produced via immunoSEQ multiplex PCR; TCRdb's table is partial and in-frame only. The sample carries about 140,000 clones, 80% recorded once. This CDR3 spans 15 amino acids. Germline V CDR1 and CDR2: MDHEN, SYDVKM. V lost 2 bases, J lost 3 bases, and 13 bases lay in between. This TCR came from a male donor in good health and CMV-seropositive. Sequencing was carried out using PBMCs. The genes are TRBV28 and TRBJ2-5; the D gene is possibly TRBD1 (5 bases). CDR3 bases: TGTGCCAGCAGTTTAACATTCGACAGAGAAGAGACCCAGTACTTC. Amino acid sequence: CASSLTFDREETQYF.